The next 3 T cell receptor beta chains were all read from a single sample in a study of blood T cells in healthy people across ages. Primers used in a second PCR of about 6 to 11 cycles were a sample-barcoded 5' primer and a J-beta primer mix. TCRdb itself ran the 5' RACE reads through MiXCR, one entry per CDR3 protein. The data show around 940,000 distinct CDR3 sequences, around 54% seen once. Source material: blood. These receptors were obtained from a woman aged 55-70 years in good health.

The chain is built from TRBV7-9 and TRBJ2-7; the match to TRBD1 covers 7 bases. Germline V lookup: CDR1 SEHNR, CDR2 FQNEAQ (reference sequence). The V segment lost 3 bases and the J segment 3 bases; nucleotides outside the gene matches: 8. CDR3 length equals 15 residues. The CDR3: CASSFQGVSLYEQYF. In DNA, the CDR3 is TGTGCCAGCAGCTTCCAGGGGGTTTCCCTCTACGAGCAGTACTTC.

Only one count was recorded for this clonotype. CDR3 nucleotides: TGCGCCAGCAGCTTGACTGGACCAATTCAGAACATTCAGTACTTC. Translating it yields CASSLTGPIQNIQYF. This rearrangement joins TRBV5-1 to TRBJ2-4; D not resolved. CDR1 is SGHRS, CDR2 YFSETQ, per germline. The CDR3 extends over 15 amino acids. The ends were cut back, 1 base at V and 7 bases at J, with 15 bases in the middle. The whole variable domain, remainder taken from reference TRBV5-1 and TRBJ2-4, is KAGVTQTPRYLIKTRGQQVTLSCSPISGHRSVSWYQQTPGQGLQFLFEYFSETQRNKGNFPGRFSGRQFSNSRSEMNVSTLELGDSALYLCASSLTGPIQNIQYFGAGTRLSVL.

This clonotype occurred a few times. The chain employs TRBV29-1 and TRBJ2-7, with TRBD1 matching over 9 bases. The CDR3 covers 13 residues. Looked up from germline, CDR1 is SQVTM and CDR2 is ANQGSEA. With V trimmed by 4 bases and J by 3 bases, 4 bases remained unmatched. The CDR3 DNA reads TGCAGCGTTGCTGACAGGGGGATCTACGAGCAGTACTTC. Protein product: CSVADRGIYEQYF.